This TCR beta chain was sequenced for a study of cytomegalovirus exposure and HLA in healthy donors. The wider study: Earlier results showed approximately 110 million unique TCR beta sequences derived from roughly 180 million T cells.

The CDR3 consists of 16 residues. The germline gives CDR1 SGHRS, CDR2 YFSETQ. This PCR relied on a set of 60 Vbeta primers and 13 Jbeta primers. Some clones are missing from TCRdb's copy, which holds only in-frame ones; the method was immunoSEQ multiplex PCR. The data contain 100,000 to 150,000 clones, over 60% of them singletons. Whole-study findings and limits: One variant, a missense change in DCLRE1C, was linked in a later analysis to TCR beta V- and J-gene trimming. Compared with the approximately 680-donor mean, an Asian-associated ancestry cluster reportedly had fewer N-insertions, according to a later analysis.

A single count supports this clone. No antigen is known for it. The material sequenced was PBMCs. The J gene is TRBJ2-5, the V gene TRBV5-1; 8 nucleotides line up with TRBD2. Gene TRBJ2-7 matches the end of the DNA better, so the J call may be wrong. The origin of this receptor is an older woman in good health and CMV-seropositive. CDR3 loop: CASSSTSGTRTYEQYF. DNA for the CDR3: TGCGCCAGCAGCTCCACCTCGGGGACTAGGACCTACGAGCAGTACTTC.